This T cell receptor (beta chain) was observed in a study of blood T cell repertoires in COVID-19. Study overall: The study drew acute and convalescent COVID-19 samples from the United States, Italy and Spain.

CDR1 is SGHAT and CDR2 is FQNNGV in the germline V gene. V lost 5 bases and J 7 bases, leaving 13 bases between the germline ends. The CDR3 consists of 13 residues. As processed by the authors: Quantification of nucleated cells was approximated via reference gene primer amplification. Here immunoSEQ multiplex PCR was the method, and the copy in TCRdb shows in-frame clones only, minus some. V and J calls and clone size follow that table, whereas D and trimming were derived from the DNA. The sample consists of just under 65,000 clones, 83% of them appearing once. This chain joins TRBV11-2 and TRBJ2-3; perhaps TRBD1 as D (7 bases). Sequencing was carried out using peripheral blood. The clonotype comes from a human donor in a cohort sampled during active COVID-19. This CDR3 reads CASSTGAGNTQYF. The DNA for the CDR3 is TGTGCCAGCAGCACAGGGGCGGGGAATACGCAGTATTTT. The variable domain in full, completed from reference TRBV11-2 and TRBJ2-3, reads EAGVAQSPRYKIIEKRQSVAFWCNPISGHATLYWYQQILGQGPKLLIQFQNNGVVDDSQLPKDRFSAERLKGVDSTLKIQPAKLEDSAVYLCASSTGAGNTQYFGPGTRLTVL.